This entry lists 21 T cell receptor beta chains sequenced from one sample in a study of response to subunit inactivated influenza vaccine. TCRdb fed the RT-PCR reads into MiXCR, producing one record per CDR3 protein. The table includes approximately 200,000 distinct CDR3 sequences, about an eighth detected once. The sample consisted of CD8+ T cells sorted from PBMCs, taken around 5 days after vaccination. All receptors derive from a middle-aged man who received an inactivated influenza vaccine.

V usage is TRBV4-1 and J usage is TRBJ2-7; 9 nucleotides align to TRBD1. The CDR3 covers 15 residues. Germline CDR1 and CDR2: MGHRA and YSYEKL. Germline trimming cut 2 bases from V and 2 bases from J; bases unmatched to any gene: 4. The CDR3 reads CASSQTGTGTYEQYF. For the CDR3, the DNA is TGCGCCAGCAGCCAAACCGGGACAGGGACCTACGAGCAGTACTTC.

The rearrangement links TRBV7-2 to TRBJ2-3; D is unresolved. There are 17 residues in the CDR3. V lost 5 bases, J lost 0 bases, and 18 bases lay in between. Germline CDR1 SGHTA, CDR2 FQGNSA. CDR3: CASSPRDTRESTDTQYF. CDR3 in DNA: TGTGCCAGCAGCCCCCGAGACACGCGCGAGAGCACAGATACGCAGTATTTT.

This clonotype was found many times. The J gene is TRBJ2-2, the V gene TRBV4-1; unclear D gene. The germline gives CDR1 MGHRA, CDR2 YSYEKL. This CDR3 region has 14 residues. V gave up 0 bases and J gave up 5 bases, with 7 bases separating them. In nucleotides, the CDR3 is TGCGCCAGCAGCCAAGACTGGGGTACCGGGGAGCTGTTTTTT. Its translation: CASSQDWGTGELFF.

The DNA for the CDR3 is TGTGCCAGCGCAGGACTTTCCTACAATGAGCAGTTCTTC. Translation gives CASAGLSYNEQFF. The chain carries TRBV6-1 and TRBJ2-1; maybe TRBD2 (5 bases). Trimming shortened V by 8 bases and J by 1 base, and 9 bases separated the two germline ends. Germline V gene sequence: CDR1 MNHNS, CDR2 SASEGT. The length of the CDR3 is 13 residues.

This clonotype showed up just a few times. V is TRBV10-3 and J is TRBJ2-3; D gene unclear. Germline V lookup: CDR1 ENHRY, CDR2 SYGVKD. Between the trimmed V and J ends, which lost 0 bases and 2 bases, there was a span of 9 bases. CDR3 size: 15 residues. CDR3 in amino acids: CAISESTTLTDTQYF. CDR3 bases: TGTGCCATCAGTGAGTCAACTACCCTCACAGATACGCAGTATTTT.

This clonotype was counted a few times. The CDR3 DNA reads as TGTGCCAGCAGCTCCCTGCGACTAGCGGGGCTAACAGATACGCAGTATTTT. This encodes CASSSLRLAGLTDTQYF. The chain combines TRBV11-2 with TRBJ2-3; 11 bases agree with TRBD2. CDR1 and CDR2 (germline): SGHAT, FQNNGV. Trimming cost V 4 bases and J 3 bases; bases outside gene matches: 9. The CDR3 covers 17 residues.

This clonotype was counted between two and nine times. The V gene is TRBV5-6, the J gene TRBJ2-3; D ambiguous. This CDR3 is 16 amino acids long. V lost 0 bases and J lost 0, with 11 bases in between. Per germline, CDR1 SGHDT and CDR2 YYEEEE. The CDR3 DNA is TGTGCCAGCAGCTTGGCCGCAGACGCTAGCACAGATACGCAGTATTTT. This sequence encodes CASSLAADASTDTQYF.

V and J are TRBV12-3 or TRBV12-4 and TRBJ1-2; perhaps TRBD1 as D (5 bases). The CDR3 length is 15 residues. Trimming left V 5 bases short and J 4 bases short, with 17 bases between. This CDR3 is CASSGGIRGLYGYTF. In DNA, the CDR3 is TGTGCCAGCAGTGGGGGGATCCGGGGCCTCTATGGCTACACCTTC.

The genes are TRBV7-7 and TRBJ2-2, with D hard to call. CDR1 SSHAT and CDR2 FNYEAQ come from the germline V gene (reference sequence). This CDR3 region has 14 residues. V was trimmed by 5 bases and J by 6 bases, leaving 13 bases between them. CDR3 in amino acids: CASSPLGPAGELFF. The CDR3, as DNA: TGTGCCAGCAGCCCGCTCGGGCCGGCCGGGGAGCTGTTTTTT.

Only a few counts were recorded for this clonotype. The chain couples TRBV4-2 to TRBJ2-7, with 8 bases identical to TRBD2. The germline CDR1 and CDR2 sequences are LGHNA and YNFKEQ. Trimming at V came to 0 bases and at J to 2 bases, leaving 9 bases not matched to a gene. This CDR3 has 17 amino acids. CDR3 bases: TGTGCCAGCAGCCAAGAAGTGCCAGCGGGGGCCCCCTACGAGCAGTACTTC. Its translation: CASSQEVPAGAPYEQYF.

This sequence joins TRBV18 and TRBJ2-1; the D gene is possibly TRBD2 (6 bases). CDR1 and CDR2 from the germline V gene are KGHSH and LQKENI. The CDR3 has 15 amino acids. Trimming removed 5 bases from V and 4 bases from J, with 15 bases in between. CDR3 protein: CASSTPSELYNEQFF. CDR3 nucleotides: TGTGCCAGCTCAACCCCTAGCGAACTTTACAATGAGCAGTTCTTC.

The V gene is TRBV4-3, the J gene TRBJ2-7, with D tentatively TRBD1 (5 bases). This CDR3 comprises 16 residues. Germline V gene lookup returns CDR1 LGHNA and CDR2 YSLEER. The V end lost 0 bases, the J end lost 2 bases, and 14 bases lay between the germline ends. The CDR3, as DNA: TGCGCCAGCAGCCAAGATATAACAGGAGCCACCTACGAGCAGTACTTC. This codes for CASSQDITGATYEQYF.

V and J are TRBV4-2 and TRBJ1-1, with D possibly matching TRBD1 (6 bases). Trimming left V 3 bases short and J 0 bases short, with 11 bases between. Germline CDR1 LGHNA, CDR2 YNFKEQ. The length of the CDR3 is 15 residues. The CDR3 sequence: CASSHSQGLNTEAFF. CDR3 nucleotides: TGTGCCAGCAGCCACTCACAGGGATTGAACACTGAAGCTTTCTTT.

This clonotype was observed a handful of times. The chain is built from TRBV24-1 and TRBJ1-2; 8 bases are a match to TRBD1. Per the germline V gene, CDR1 is KGHDR and CDR2 is SFDVKD. The CDR3 length is 14 residues. After removal of 4 bases from V and 3 bases from J, the junction contained 3 bases not matched to a gene. As DNA, the CDR3 is TGTGCCACCAGTGACGACAGGGGCGACTATGGCTACACCTTC. Translated, it gives CATSDDRGDYGYTF.

The V gene is TRBV20-1, the J gene TRBJ2-7; 9 bases fit TRBD2. The CDR3 has 14 residues. CDR1 and CDR2 (germline): DFQATT, SNEGSKA (reference sequence). Unmatched junction bases numbered 6, after V lost 0 bases and J lost 6 bases. Written as DNA, the CDR3 is TGCAGTGCTAGAGAGTTAGCGGGAGTTGGCGAGCAGTACTTC. Its protein product is CSARELAGVGEQYF.

This rearrangement joins TRBV6-2 or TRBV6-3 to TRBJ2-3; 7 bases are a match to TRBD2. Germline-derived CDR1 and CDR2 are MNHEY and SVGEGT. This CDR3 has 15 amino acids. V dropped 2 bases and J dropped 2; count of bases not matched to a gene: 4. CDR3 bases: TGTGCCAGCAGTTACGGGGGGACTACCACAGATACGCAGTATTTT. Translated: CASSYGGTTTDTQYF.

The chain carries TRBV29-1 and TRBJ2-1; D is unresolved. The CDR3 totals 14 residues. V lost 3 bases and J 1 base, leaving 10 bases between the germline ends. Germline values: CDR1 SQVTM, CDR2 ANQGSEA. The CDR3 reads CSVDRVASYNEQFF. The CDR3 nucleotides are TGCAGCGTTGATCGGGTAGCATCCTACAATGAGCAGTTCTTC.

The rearrangement links TRBV27 to TRBJ2-7; D is ambiguous. V lost 5 bases to trimming and J lost 0 bases, with 8 bases between them. This CDR3 is 13 amino acids long. Germline loops: CDR1 MNHEY, CDR2 SMNVEV (reference sequence). As DNA, the CDR3 is TGTGCCAGCAGTCCGGGCCACTCCTACGAGCAGTACTTC. Translating it yields CASSPGHSYEQYF.

The V call is TRBV4-2, the J call TRBJ2-7, with D perhaps TRBD1 (6 bases). CDR3 length equals 14 residues. Germline V gene lookup returns CDR1 LGHNA and CDR2 YNFKEQ. The V gene lost 3 bases and the J gene lost 5 bases, with 14 bases spanning the gap. CDR3 sequence (DNA): TGTGCCAGCAGCCAGGGGGCGCGGGTCCACGAGCAGTACTTC. Protein: CASSQGARVHEQYF.

The rearrangement links TRBV2 to TRBJ2-1; the D is unclear. The CDR3 is 12 amino acids. The germline V gene has CDR1 SNHLY and CDR2 FYNNEI. V lost 8 bases, J lost 5 bases, and 10 bases lay in between. The CDR3 sequence: CASPYPNNEQFF. The DNA for the CDR3 is TGTGCCAGCCCCTACCCAAACAATGAGCAGTTCTTC.

The chain employs TRBV4-2 and TRBJ2-5; D unresolved. Germline CDR1 and CDR2: LGHNA and YNFKEQ. Trimming stripped 3 bases from V and 0 bases from J, with 2 bases between. The CDR3 sequence is 12 residues long. CDR3 loop: CASSHDQETQYF. In DNA form, the CDR3 reads TGTGCCAGCAGCCACGACCAAGAGACCCAGTACTTC.